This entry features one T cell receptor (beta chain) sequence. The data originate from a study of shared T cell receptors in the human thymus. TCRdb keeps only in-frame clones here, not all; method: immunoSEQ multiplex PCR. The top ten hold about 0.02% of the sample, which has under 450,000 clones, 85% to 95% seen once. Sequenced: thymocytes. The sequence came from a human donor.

The CDR3: CASSPGREFGDEQFF. Here the CDR3 DNA reads TGTGCCAGCTCACCTGGCAGGGAATTTGGCGATGAGCAGTTCTTC. The rearrangement links TRBV18 to TRBJ2-1, with a weak D call TRBD1 (5 bases). CDR1 is KGHSH, CDR2 LQKENI, per germline. V was cut by 3 bases and J by 8 bases, with 17 bases left in between. The CDR3 runs 15 residues.